This paragraph covers one T cell receptor beta chain sequence. The antigen is unknown. This sample was taken from a study of circulating and synovial CD4+ cells in juvenile arthritis. Findings and caveats of the study: Circulating pathogenic-like lymphocytes shared a substantially higher fraction of CDR3 sequences with synovium than bulk blood.

Repertoires were generated with immunoSEQ multiplex PCR, while TCRdb's copy carries only in-frame clones and drops some. The table records approximately 15,000 clones, roughly 89% of them present only once. Trimming cost V 1 base and J 2 bases; bases outside gene matches: 2. CDR1 is SGHRS, CDR2 YFSETQ, per germline. The CDR3 is made up of 15 amino acids. The receptor's source is a human donor with juvenile idiopathic arthritis. V gene TRBV5-1 combines with J gene TRBJ2-1, with 8 bases aligning to TRBD1. Specimen: CD4+ T cells from blood. The CDR3 bases are TGCGCCAGCAGCTTGTGGACAGGGACCTACAATGAGCAGTTCTTC. As protein: CASSLWTGTYNEQFF.